This TCR beta chain was retrieved from a study of cytomegalovirus exposure and HLA in healthy donors. PCR employed 60 Vbeta and 13 Jbeta primers. The assay was immunoSEQ multiplex PCR, and TCRdb's table has in-frame clones only and misses some. This sample carries roughly 140,000 clones, just under 65% of them seen once, and the ten largest clones take 6% to 8.5%. Per germline, CDR1 SGHVS and CDR2 FQNEAQ. There are 16 residues in the CDR3. The trim removed 1 base at V and 2 bases at J, leaving 6 bases unmatched. The gene calls are TRBV7-8 and TRBJ2-7, with 9 nucleotides matching TRBD2. The receptor was derived from an older woman in good health and CMV-seropositive. The sample comprised PBMCs. The CDR3 coding sequence is TGTGCCAGCAGCTTAGAGAGGGCTAGCGGGGCCTACGAGCAGTACTTC. It specifies CASSLERASGAYEQYF. Using reference TRBV7-8 and TRBJ2-7 for the parts outside the CDR3, the full variable domain is GAGVSQSPRYKVAKRGQDVALRCDPISGHVSLFWYQQALGQGPEFLTYFQNEAQLDKSGLPSDRFFAERPEGSVSTLKIQRTQQEDSAVYLCASSLERASGAYEQYFGPGTRLTVT.